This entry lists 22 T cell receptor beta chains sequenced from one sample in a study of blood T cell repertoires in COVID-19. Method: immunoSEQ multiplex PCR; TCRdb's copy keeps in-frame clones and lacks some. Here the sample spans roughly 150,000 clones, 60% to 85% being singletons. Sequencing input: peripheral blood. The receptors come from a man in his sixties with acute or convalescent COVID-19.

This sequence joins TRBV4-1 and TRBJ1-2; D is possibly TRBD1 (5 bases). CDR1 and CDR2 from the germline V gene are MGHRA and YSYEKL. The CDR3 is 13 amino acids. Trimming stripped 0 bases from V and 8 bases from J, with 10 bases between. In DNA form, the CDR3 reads TGCGCCAGCAGCCAAGAAGGGGTCGGCGGCTACACCTTC. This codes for CASSQEGVGGYTF.

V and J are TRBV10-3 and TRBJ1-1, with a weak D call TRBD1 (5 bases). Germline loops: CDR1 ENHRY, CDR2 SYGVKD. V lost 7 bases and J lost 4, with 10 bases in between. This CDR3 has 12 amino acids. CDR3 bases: TGTGCCATCACCGGACACGGCACTGAAGCTTTCTTT. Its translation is CAITGHGTEAFF.

The CDR3 loop is CASSLAELSSYEQYF. DNA of the CDR3: TGCGCCAGCAGCTTGGCCGAACTATCCTCCTACGAGCAGTACTTC. This chain joins TRBV5-1 and TRBJ2-7; D remains ambiguous. Per the germline V gene, CDR1 is SGHRS and CDR2 is YFSETQ. The CDR3 has 15 amino acids. Trimming pared 0 bases from V and 0 bases from J, leaving 10 bases between.

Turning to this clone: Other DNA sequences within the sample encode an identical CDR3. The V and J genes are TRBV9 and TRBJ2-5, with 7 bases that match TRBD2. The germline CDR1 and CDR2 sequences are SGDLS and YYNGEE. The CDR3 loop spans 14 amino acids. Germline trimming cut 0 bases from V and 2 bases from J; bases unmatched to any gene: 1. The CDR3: CASSVAGGQETQYF. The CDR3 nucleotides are TGTGCCAGCAGCGTAGCGGGGGGACAAGAGACCCAGTACTTC. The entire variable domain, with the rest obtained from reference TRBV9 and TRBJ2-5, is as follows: DSGVTQTPKHLITATGQRVTLRCSPRSGDLSVYWYQQSLDQGLQFLIQYYNGEERAKGNILERFSAQQFPDLHSELNLSSLELGDSALYFCASSVAGGQETQYFGPGTRLLVL.

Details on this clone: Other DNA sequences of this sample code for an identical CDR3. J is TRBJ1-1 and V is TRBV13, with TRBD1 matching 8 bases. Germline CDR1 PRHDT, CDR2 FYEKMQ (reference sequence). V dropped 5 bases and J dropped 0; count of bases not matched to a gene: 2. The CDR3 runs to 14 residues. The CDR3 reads CASSLGQVNTEAFF. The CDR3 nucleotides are TGTGCCAGCAGCCTGGGACAGGTGAACACTGAAGCTTTCTTT.

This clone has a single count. CDR3 bases: TGCAGCGTTGTGAGCCCCGGGTCAGAAGGCTACACCTTC. Translated: CSVVSPGSEGYTF. The rearrangement joins TRBV29-1 to TRBJ1-2; D is unclear. Trimming removed 4 bases at V and 8 bases at J, with 17 bases between. CDR3 length: 13 residues. Germline-derived CDR1 and CDR2 are SQVTM and ANQGSEA.

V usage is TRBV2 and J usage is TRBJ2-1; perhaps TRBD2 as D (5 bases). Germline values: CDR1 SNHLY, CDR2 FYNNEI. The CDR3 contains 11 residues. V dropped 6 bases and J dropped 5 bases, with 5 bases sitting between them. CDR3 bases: TGTGCCAGCAGCGGGGACAATGAGCAGTTCTTC. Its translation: CASSGDNEQFF. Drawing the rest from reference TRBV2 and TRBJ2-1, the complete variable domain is EPEVTQTPSHQVTQMGQEVILRCVPISNHLYFYWYRQILGQKVEFLVSFYNNEISEKSEIFDDQFSVERPDGSNFTLKIRSTKLEDSAMYFCASSGDNEQFFGPGTRLTVL.

DNA for the CDR3: TGTGCCAGCAGTTTACGCGGGACGGCGCCTTCTGGAAACACCATATATTTT. Its protein product is CASSLRGTAPSGNTIYF. This rearrangement joins TRBV28 to TRBJ1-3; tentatively, D is TRBD1 (5 bases). The CDR3 consists of 17 residues. Trimming pared 2 bases from V and 1 base from J, leaving 15 bases between. CDR1 is MDHEN, CDR2 SYDVKM, per germline. Using reference TRBV28 and TRBJ1-3 for the parts outside the CDR3, the full variable domain is DVKVTQSSRYLVKRTGEKVFLECVQDMDHENMFWYRQDPGLGLRLIYFSYDVKMKEKGDIPEGYSVSREKKERFSLILESASTNQTSMYLCASSLRGTAPSGNTIYFGEGSWLTVV.

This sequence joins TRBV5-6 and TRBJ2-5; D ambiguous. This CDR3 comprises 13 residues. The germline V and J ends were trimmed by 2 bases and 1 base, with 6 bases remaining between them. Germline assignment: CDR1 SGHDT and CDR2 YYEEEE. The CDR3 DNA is TGTGCCAGCAGCTTCCGGGTCCAAGAGACCCAGTACTTC. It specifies CASSFRVQETQYF.

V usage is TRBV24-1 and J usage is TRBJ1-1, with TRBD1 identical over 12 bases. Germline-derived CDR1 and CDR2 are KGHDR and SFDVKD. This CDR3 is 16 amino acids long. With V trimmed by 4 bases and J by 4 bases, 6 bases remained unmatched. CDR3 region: CATSEGTGGWGTEAFF. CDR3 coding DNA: TGTGCCACCAGTGAGGGGACAGGGGGCTGGGGCACTGAAGCTTTCTTT.

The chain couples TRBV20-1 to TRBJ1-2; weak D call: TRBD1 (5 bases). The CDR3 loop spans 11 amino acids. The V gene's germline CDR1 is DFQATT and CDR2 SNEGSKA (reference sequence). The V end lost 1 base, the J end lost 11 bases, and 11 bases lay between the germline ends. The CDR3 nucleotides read TGCAGTGCTAGAGGGCGCGACAGATACACCTTC. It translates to CSARGRDRYTF.

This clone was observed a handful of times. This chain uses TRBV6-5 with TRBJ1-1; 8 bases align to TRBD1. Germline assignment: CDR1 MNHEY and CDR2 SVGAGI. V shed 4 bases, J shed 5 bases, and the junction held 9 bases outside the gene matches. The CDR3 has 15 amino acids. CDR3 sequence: CASSSLNRGVTEAFF. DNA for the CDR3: TGTGCCAGCAGTTCCCTTAACAGGGGGGTAACTGAAGCTTTCTTT.

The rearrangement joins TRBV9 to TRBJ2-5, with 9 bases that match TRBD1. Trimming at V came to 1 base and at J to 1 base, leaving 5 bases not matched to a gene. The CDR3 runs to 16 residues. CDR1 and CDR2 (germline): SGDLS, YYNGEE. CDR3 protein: CASSVTQTGGQETQYF. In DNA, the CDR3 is TGTGCCAGCAGCGTAACCCAGACAGGGGGCCAAGAGACCCAGTACTTC.

CDR3 bases: TGCGCCAGCAAAGAGGCCTCTGGAAACACCATATATTTT. Its protein is CASKEASGNTIYF. V gene TRBV5-1 combines with J gene TRBJ1-3; D is unclear. Germline-derived CDR1 and CDR2 are SGHRS and YFSETQ. Trimming took 6 bases from V and 0 from J, leaving 7 bases between them. This CDR3 is built from 13 residues.

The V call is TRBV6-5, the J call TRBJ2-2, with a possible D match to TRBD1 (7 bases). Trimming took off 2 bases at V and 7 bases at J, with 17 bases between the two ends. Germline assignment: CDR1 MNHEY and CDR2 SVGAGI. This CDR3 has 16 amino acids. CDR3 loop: CASSYTDRPEGGELFF. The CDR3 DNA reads TGTGCCAGCAGTTACACGGACAGGCCGGAGGGCGGGGAGCTGTTTTTT.

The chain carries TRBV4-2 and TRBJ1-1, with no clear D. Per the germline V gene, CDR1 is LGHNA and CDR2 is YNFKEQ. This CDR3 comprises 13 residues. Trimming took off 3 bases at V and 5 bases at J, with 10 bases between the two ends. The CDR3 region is CASSQGPGTEAFF. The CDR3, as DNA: TGTGCCAGCAGCCAGGGTCCCGGGACTGAAGCTTTCTTT.

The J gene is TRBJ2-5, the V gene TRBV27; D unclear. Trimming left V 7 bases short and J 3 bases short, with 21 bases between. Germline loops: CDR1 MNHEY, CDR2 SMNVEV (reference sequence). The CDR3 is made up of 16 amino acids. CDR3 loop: CASKRDVGQPKETQYF. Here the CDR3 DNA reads TGTGCCAGCAAACGTGACGTTGGGCAACCTAAAGAGACCCAGTACTTC.

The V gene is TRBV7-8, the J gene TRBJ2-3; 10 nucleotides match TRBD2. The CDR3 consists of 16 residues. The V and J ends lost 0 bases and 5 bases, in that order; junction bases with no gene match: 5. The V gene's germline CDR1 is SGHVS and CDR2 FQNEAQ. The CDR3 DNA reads TGTGCCAGCAGCTTAGCGGTAGCGGGGGGCCGAGATACGCAGTATTTT. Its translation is CASSLAVAGGRDTQYF.

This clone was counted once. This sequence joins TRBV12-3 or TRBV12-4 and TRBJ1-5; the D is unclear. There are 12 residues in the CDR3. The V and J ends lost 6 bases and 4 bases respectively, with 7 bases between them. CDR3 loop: CASSPSNQPQHF. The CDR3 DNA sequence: TGTGCCAGCAGCCCTTCGAATCAGCCCCAGCATTTT.

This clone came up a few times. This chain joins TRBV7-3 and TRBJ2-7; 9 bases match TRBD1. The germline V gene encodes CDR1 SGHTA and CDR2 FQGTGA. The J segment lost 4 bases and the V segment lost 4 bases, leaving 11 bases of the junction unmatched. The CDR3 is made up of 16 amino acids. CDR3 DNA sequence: TGTGCCAGCAGCTCAGAGACTATGGACAGGGGTTACGAGCAGTACTTC. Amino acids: CASSSETMDRGYEQYF.

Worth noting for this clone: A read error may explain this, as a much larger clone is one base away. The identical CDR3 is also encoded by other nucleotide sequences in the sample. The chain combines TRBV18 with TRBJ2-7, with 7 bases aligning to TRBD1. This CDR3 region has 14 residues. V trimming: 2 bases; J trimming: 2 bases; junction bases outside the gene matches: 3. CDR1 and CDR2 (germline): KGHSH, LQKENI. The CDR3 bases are TGTGCCAGCTCACCAACCGGGACAGCCTACGAGCAGTACTTC. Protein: CASSPTGTAYEQYF.

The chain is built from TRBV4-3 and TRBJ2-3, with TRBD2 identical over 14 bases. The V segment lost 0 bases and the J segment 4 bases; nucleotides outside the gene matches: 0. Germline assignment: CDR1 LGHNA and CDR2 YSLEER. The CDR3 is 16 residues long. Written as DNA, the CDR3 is TGCGCCAGCAGCCAAGAGGGACTAGCGGGGGCAGATACGCAGTATTTT. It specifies CASSQEGLAGADTQYF.